The 19 T cell receptor beta chains listed next were all sequenced from one sample in a study of PD-L1 blockade in urothelial cancer. As to time point: pretreatment peripheral blood. TCRdb's copy holds only in-frame clones and misses some; the assay was immunoSEQ multiplex PCR. This sample yields approximately 63,000 clones, of which 80% to 90% are seen a single time; more than 1.5% belongs to the top ten. Specimen: PBMCs, collected around atezolizumab (anti-PD-L1) treatment. Every receptor here comes from a man between 65 and 85 years old with urothelial cancer.

This rearrangement joins TRBV23-1 to TRBJ1-4, with D maybe TRBD1 (6 bases). TRBV23-1 is designated an ORF whose function remains uncertain. The CDR3 length is 15 residues. Trimming took 0 bases from V and 8 from J, leaving 13 bases between them. The DNA of the CDR3 is TGCGCCAGCAGTCAATCCCGCAGGGGCAACGAAAAACTGTTTTTT. Its translation: CASSQSRRGNEKLFF.

This clone has only one observation. The chain has TRBV6-6 and TRBJ1-1; 10 bases match TRBD1. CDR1 is MNHNY, CDR2 SVGAGI, per germline (reference sequence). The junction had 3 bases not matched to a gene; V was cut back by 0 bases and J by 5 bases. This CDR3 has 15 residues. CDR3 in amino acids: CASSYSDRGHTEAFF. The DNA for the CDR3 is TGTGCCAGCAGTTACTCAGACAGGGGGCATACTGAAGCTTTCTTT.

The rearrangement links TRBV28 to TRBJ2-4, with D unclear. The germline V gene has CDR1 MDHEN and CDR2 SYDVKM. Trimming removed 3 bases from V and 0 bases from J, with 12 bases in between. The CDR3 is made up of 16 amino acids. As DNA, the CDR3 is TGTGCCAGCAGTTTCTCTGTCCTACTAGCCAAAAACATTCAGTACTTC. Its translation is CASSFSVLLAKNIQYF.

The chain carries TRBV5-4 and TRBJ2-7, with a weak D call TRBD2 (6 bases). In germline, CDR1 is SGHNT, CDR2 YYREEE (reference sequence). Trimming took 4 bases from V and 7 from J, leaving 15 bases between them. The CDR3 is made up of 13 amino acids. The CDR3 region has the DNA TGTGCCAGCAGCCTGGGGACTTCCGCGGAGCAGTACTTC. As protein: CASSLGTSAEQYF. The full variable domain, its missing parts supplied by reference TRBV5-4 and TRBJ2-7, is ETGVTQSPTHLIKTRGQQVTLRCSSQSGHNTVSWYQQALGQGPQFIFQYYREEENGRGNFPPRFSGLQFPNYSSELNVNALELDDSALYLCASSLGTSAEQYFGPGTRLTVT.

The gene calls are TRBV28 and TRBJ1-1, with TRBD1 as a possible D gene (5 bases). Trimming pared 2 bases from V and 7 bases from J, leaving 14 bases between. The CDR3 contains 14 residues. CDR1 and CDR2 from the germline V gene are MDHEN and SYDVKM. The CDR3 DNA is TGTGCCAGCAGTTTAGTCGGGGGAGCCCTTGAAGCTTTCTTT. Translated, it gives CASSLVGGALEAFF.

Only one count was recorded for this clone. CDR3 amino acids: CASSSSQGEFF. The CDR3 region has the DNA TGTGCCAGCAGCTCCTCGCAGGGCGAGTTCTTC. This chain connects TRBV7-9 to TRBJ2-1, with D possibly matching TRBD1 (5 bases). Germline CDR1 is SEHNR and CDR2 is FQNEAQ (reference sequence). Deletions cut 4 bases from V and 14 bases from J, with 12 bases between. CDR3 length: 11 amino acids.

The chain combines TRBV20-1 with TRBJ2-1; D not certain. CDR1 is DFQATT, CDR2 SNEGSKA, per germline (reference sequence). Trimming pared 6 bases from V and 5 bases from J, leaving 5 bases between. The length of the CDR3 is 10 residues. The CDR3 DNA reads as TGCAGTGCAATAAACAATGAGCAGTTCTTC. Its protein is CSAINNEQFF.

The rearrangement links TRBV14 to TRBJ2-3; D might be TRBD2 (5 bases). CDR1 SGHDN and CDR2 FVKESK come from the germline V gene. The CDR3 extends over 16 amino acids. V lost 2 bases and J 0 bases, leaving 12 bases between the germline ends. CDR3 sequence reads: CASSQLTSSSTDTQYF. The CDR3 DNA sequence: TGTGCCAGCAGCCAACTAACTAGTTCGAGCACAGATACGCAGTATTTT.

The V and J genes are TRBV11-3 and TRBJ1-4; D perhaps matches TRBD1 (6 bases). The ends were cut back, 3 bases at V and 5 bases at J, with 10 bases in the middle. The CDR3 loop spans 14 amino acids. Germline CDR1 and CDR2: SGHNT and YENEEA. CDR3: CASSFTGYNEKLFF. DNA of the CDR3: TGTGCCAGCAGCTTTACAGGGTACAATGAAAAACTGTTTTTT. Variable domain in full (rest from reference TRBV11-3 and TRBJ1-4): EAGVVQSPRYKIIEKKQPVAFWCNPISGHNTLYWYLQNLGQGPELLIRYENEEAVDDSQLPKDRFSAERLKGVDSTLKIQPAELGDSAVYLCASSFTGYNEKLFFGSGTQLSVL.

This sequence joins TRBV7-9 and TRBJ1-3; D not resolved. Deletions cut 3 bases from V and 0 bases from J, with 12 bases between. Germline CDR1 reads SEHNR; CDR2 reads FQNEAQ (reference sequence). This CDR3 spans 16 amino acids. The CDR3 DNA is TGTGCCAGCAGCTTTCCCCCCCAGGCCTCTGGAAACACCATATATTTT. Protein sequence: CASSFPPQASGNTIYF.

The gene calls are TRBV6-5 and TRBJ2-5; D call uncertain. The CDR3 spans 11 residues. Between the trimmed V and J ends, which lost 2 bases and 5 bases, there was a span of 3 bases. Germline-derived CDR1 and CDR2 are MNHEY and SVGAGI. The CDR3 coding sequence is TGTGCCAGCAGTTACGAGGAGACCCAGTACTTC. The encoded protein is CASSYEETQYF.

This chain connects TRBV4-3 to TRBJ1-1, with TRBD1 matching over 8 bases. The CDR3 spans 14 residues. Germline assignment: CDR1 LGHNA and CDR2 YSLEER. V shed 1 base, J shed 11 bases, and the junction held 9 bases outside the gene matches. In nucleotides, the CDR3 is TGCGCCAGCAGCCAAGTAACAGGGGGAGGGGGGGCTTTCTTT. Amino acids: CASSQVTGGGGAFF.

The V and J genes are TRBV9 and TRBJ1-1; D not resolved. V was trimmed by 0 bases and J by 6 bases, leaving 9 bases between them. Germline assignment: CDR1 SGDLS and CDR2 YYNGEE. The CDR3 length is 13 residues. The CDR3 spells CASSVGREAEAFF. CDR3 DNA: TGTGCCAGCAGCGTAGGCCGGGAGGCTGAAGCTTTCTTT.

The chain has TRBV5-1 and TRBJ2-3; TRBD2 agrees at 15 bases. The V gene end was trimmed by 3 bases and the J gene end by 6 bases; junction bases not matched to a gene: 14. The length of the CDR3 is 19 residues. The V gene's germline CDR1 is SGHRS and CDR2 YFSETQ. This CDR3 reads CASSSPGTSGRHPLDTQYF. DNA for the CDR3: TGCGCCAGCAGCTCCCCCGGGACTAGCGGGAGGCATCCTCTGGATACGCAGTATTTT.

The rearrangement joins TRBV9 to TRBJ2-1; D call uncertain. CDR1 is SGDLS, CDR2 YYNGEE, per germline. The CDR3 loop spans 15 amino acids. Trimming cost V 0 bases and J 3 bases, with 10 bases left between them. For the CDR3, the DNA is TGTGCCAGCAGCGTAGACTGGTCTTACTACAATGAGCAGTTCTTC. Its translation is CASSVDWSYYNEQFF.

This clone was found once. The chain carries TRBV4-3 and TRBJ1-2, with D unresolved. Germline CDR1 is LGHNA and CDR2 is YSLEER. The CDR3 sequence is 14 residues long. V was clipped by 4 bases and J by 1 base, with 10 bases between them. The CDR3 sequence is CASSPPVGNYGYTF. DNA of the CDR3: TGCGCCAGCAGCCCCCCGGTTGGTAACTATGGCTACACCTTC.

The CDR3 coding sequence is TGTGCCAGCAGCTTAACCTCAGGACTGATCTCTGAGCAGTTCTTC. Translation: CASSLTSGLISEQFF. The V and J genes are TRBV7-3 and TRBJ2-1; the D gene is possibly TRBD2 (5 bases). CDR1 is SGHTA and CDR2 is FQGTGA in the germline V gene. V was shortened by 0 bases and J by 9 bases, with 15 bases between the two germline ends. CDR3 size: 15 residues.

This chain connects TRBV4-3 to TRBJ2-3, with D perhaps TRBD2 (6 bases). CDR1 is LGHNA, CDR2 YSLEER, per germline. This CDR3 region has 15 residues. Trimming pared 1 base from V and 2 bases from J, leaving 10 bases between. The CDR3 DNA sequence: TGCGCCAGCAGCCAAGCGGGAGTGAACACAGATACGCAGTATTTT. This gives the protein CASSQAGVNTDTQYF.

This rearrangement joins TRBV2 to TRBJ2-3; 9 bases agree with TRBD2. Germline assignment: CDR1 SNHLY and CDR2 FYNNEI. The V segment lost 6 bases and the J segment 4 bases; nucleotides outside the gene matches: 11. The CDR3 extends over 16 amino acids. The CDR3 DNA is TGTGCCAGCAGAGGTAGGGGCGGGAGGGTCCCAGATACGCAGTATTTT. It translates to CASRGRGGRVPDTQYF.